This paragraph reports one T cell receptor beta chain. In the original analysis: Estimation of nucleated cell counts relied on the amplification of reference gene primers. Using immunoSEQ multiplex PCR, the repertoire was profiled, and TCRdb retains in-frame clones only, with some absent. V, J and clone size were drawn from that table, and D and trimming were deduced from the DNA. The sample contains roughly 110,000 clones, around 90% of which appear only once. Trimming removed 2 bases from V and 1 base from J, with 11 bases in between. Germline values: CDR1 SGHTA, CDR2 FQGTGA. The CDR3 sequence is 15 residues long. This entry belongs to a study of blood T cell repertoires in COVID-19. Study background: The United States, Italy and Spain were the sources of the acute and convalescent COVID-19 samples. Nucleic acid was either cDNA or gDNA, and it came from T cells, B-cell-depleted T cells, or PBMCs.

This clonotype originated in a man aged 40-49 years with active or convalescent COVID-19. The sample taken for sequencing was peripheral blood. The chain joins TRBV7-3 to TRBJ1-1, with D possibly TRBD1 on 5 matching bases. The CDR3 protein is CASSLQGLANTEAFF. The CDR3, as DNA: TGTGCCAGCAGCTTACAGGGTCTGGCGAACACTGAAGCTTTCTTT.